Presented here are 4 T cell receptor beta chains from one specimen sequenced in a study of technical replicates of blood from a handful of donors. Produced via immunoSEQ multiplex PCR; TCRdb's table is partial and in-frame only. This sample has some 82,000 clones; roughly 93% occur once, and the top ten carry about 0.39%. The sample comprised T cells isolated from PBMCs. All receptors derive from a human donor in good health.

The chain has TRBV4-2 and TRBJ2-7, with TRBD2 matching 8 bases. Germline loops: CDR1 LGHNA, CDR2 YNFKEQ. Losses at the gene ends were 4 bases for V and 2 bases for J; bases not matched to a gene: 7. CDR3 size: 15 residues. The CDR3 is CASSRGAGGTYEQYF. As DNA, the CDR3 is TGTGCCAGCAGCCGGGGCGCGGGAGGTACCTACGAGCAGTACTTC.

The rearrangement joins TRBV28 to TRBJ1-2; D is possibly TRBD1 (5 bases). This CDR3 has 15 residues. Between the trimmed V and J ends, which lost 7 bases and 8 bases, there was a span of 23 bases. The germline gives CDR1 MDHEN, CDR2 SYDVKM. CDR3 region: CASTQTDNPLHGYTF. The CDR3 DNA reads TGTGCCAGCACTCAGACAGACAACCCTTTACACGGCTACACCTTC.

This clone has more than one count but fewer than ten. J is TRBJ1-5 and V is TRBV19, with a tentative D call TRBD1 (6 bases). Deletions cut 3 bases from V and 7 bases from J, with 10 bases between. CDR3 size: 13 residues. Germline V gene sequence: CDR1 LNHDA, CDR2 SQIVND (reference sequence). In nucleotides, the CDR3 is TGTGCCAGTAGTATGGGGGGGCTCCAGCCCCAGCATTTT. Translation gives CASSMGGLQPQHF.

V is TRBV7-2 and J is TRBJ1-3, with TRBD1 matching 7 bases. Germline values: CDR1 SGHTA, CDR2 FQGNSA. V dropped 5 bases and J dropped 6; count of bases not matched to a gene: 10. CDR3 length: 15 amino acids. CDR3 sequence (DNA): TGTGCCAGCAGCCCACACCGGGACAGTTTAAACACCATATATTTT. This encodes CASSPHRDSLNTIYF.